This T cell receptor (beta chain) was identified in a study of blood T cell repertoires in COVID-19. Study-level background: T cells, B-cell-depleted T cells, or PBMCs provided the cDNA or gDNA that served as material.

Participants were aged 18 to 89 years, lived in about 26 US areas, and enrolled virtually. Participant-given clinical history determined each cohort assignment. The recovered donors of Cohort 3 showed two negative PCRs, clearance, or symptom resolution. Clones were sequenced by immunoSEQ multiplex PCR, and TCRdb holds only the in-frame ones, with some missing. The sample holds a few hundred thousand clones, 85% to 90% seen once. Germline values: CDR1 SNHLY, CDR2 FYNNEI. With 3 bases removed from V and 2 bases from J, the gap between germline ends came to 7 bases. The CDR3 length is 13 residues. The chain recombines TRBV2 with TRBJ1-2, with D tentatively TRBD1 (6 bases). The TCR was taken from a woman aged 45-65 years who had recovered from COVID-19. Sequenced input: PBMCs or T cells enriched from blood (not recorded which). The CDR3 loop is CASSDQGNYGYTF. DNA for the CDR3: TGTGCCAGCAGTGATCAGGGGAACTATGGCTACACCTTC.